Below, 21 T cell receptor beta chains from the same sample are listed, as sequenced in a study of cytomegalovirus exposure and HLA in healthy donors (dated by TCRdb to between 2016 and 2019). Preparation of the library involved the immunoSEQ multiplex PCR assay. The multiplex PCR relied on a mix of 60 forward primers for TCR Vbeta segments and 13 reverse primers for TCR Jbeta segments. Drawn from immuneACCESS, this table holds only the in-frame rearrangements with V and J called that TCRdb kept. Clones are partly lost; checked studies trace under half to an unresolved V gene and leave the rest unexplained. This sample has 150,000 to 200,000 clones in its table, and 73% of those were observed once. 1.5% to 2% of the sample lies in the top ten. Specimen: PBMCs. Receptors were obtained from a young woman in good health and CMV-seronegative.

The V gene is TRBV13, the J gene TRBJ2-1; TRBD2 matches 14 bases. The J segment lost 6 bases and the V segment lost 5 bases, leaving 9 bases of the junction unmatched. Per the germline V gene, CDR1 is PRHDT and CDR2 is FYEKMQ (reference sequence). This CDR3 comprises 17 residues. Written as DNA, the CDR3 is TGTGCCAGCAGCAGGAGCCCCGGGACTAGCGGGAGCAATGAGCAGTTCTTC. Translation gives CASSRSPGTSGSNEQFF.

V is TRBV4-1 and J is TRBJ2-7; 7 positions agree with TRBD1. Germline V gene sequence: CDR1 MGHRA, CDR2 YSYEKL. Trimming at V came to 1 base and at J to 2 bases, leaving 8 bases not matched to a gene. CDR3 length: 16 residues. The DNA for the CDR3 is TGCGCCAGCAGCCAAGTTGAGGGGGCGTTCGCCTACGAGCAGTACTTC. It is translated as CASSQVEGAFAYEQYF.

The chain carries TRBV5-1 and TRBJ2-2; D may be TRBD2 (6 bases). The CDR3 has 14 residues. Germline CDR1 is SGHRS and CDR2 is YFSETQ. V lost 4 bases, J lost 2 bases, and 9 bases lay in between. CDR3 in amino acids: CASSGGLNTGELFF. The DNA for the CDR3 is TGCGCCAGCAGCGGGGGACTTAACACCGGGGAGCTGTTTTTT.

The chain has TRBV5-1 and TRBJ2-1; 11 bases are shared with TRBD2. CDR3 length: 15 amino acids. V shed 1 base and J 6 bases; nucleotides not matched to a gene: 3. Germline loops: CDR1 SGHRS, CDR2 YFSETQ. The CDR3 loop is CASSLFSGGVNEQFF. In nucleotides, the CDR3 is TGCGCCAGCAGCTTGTTTAGCGGGGGGGTCAATGAGCAGTTCTTC.

Comment on this clone: A junction end diverges from the germline sequence, so it may reflect a read error. V usage is TRBV7-9 and J usage is TRBJ2-3; 10 bases map to TRBD2. CDR3 length: 16 amino acids. Germline V gene data show CDR1 as SEHNR and CDR2 as FQNEAQ (reference sequence). CDR3 sequence: CSSSLQSGRVTDTQYF. In DNA, the CDR3 is TGTTCCAGCAGCTTACAAAGCGGGAGGGTCACAGATACGCAGTATTTT.

The chain uses TRBV4-2 and TRBJ2-3; 11 bases align to TRBD2. CDR3 length: 21 amino acids. Germline CDR1 LGHNA, CDR2 YNFKEQ. Germline trimming cut 0 bases from V and 3 bases from J; bases unmatched to any gene: 17. The CDR3 coding sequence is TGTGCCAGCAGCCAAGATCCTGGTCTTAGCGGGGGGGCCTTTGTTACAGATACGCAGTATTTT. Amino acids: CASSQDPGLSGGAFVTDTQYF.

The chain combines TRBV19 with TRBJ1-2, with TRBD1 matching over 8 bases. There are 14 residues in the CDR3. Germline V gene lookup returns CDR1 LNHDA and CDR2 SQIVND (reference sequence). With V trimmed by 7 bases and J by 2 bases, 6 bases remained unmatched. CDR3 nucleotide sequence: TGTGCCAGTACTCCGGACAGGGCAAACTATGGCTACACCTTC. Translation gives CASTPDRANYGYTF.

This chain joins TRBV27 and TRBJ1-5; D gene ambiguous. Germline loops: CDR1 MNHEY, CDR2 SMNVEV (reference sequence). Trimming stripped 9 bases from V and 4 bases from J, with 16 bases between. The CDR3 length is 14 residues. CDR3 coding DNA: TGTGCCAGTAGTGGACCCGGGAGGAATCAGCCCCAGCATTTT. Its protein product is CASSGPGRNQPQHF.

The rearrangement uses TRBV5-4 and TRBJ2-5; 7 bases align to TRBD2. Germline V lookup: CDR1 SGHNT, CDR2 YYREEE (reference sequence). CDR3 length: 16 amino acids. The trim removed 0 bases at V and 7 bases at J, leaving 12 bases unmatched. In nucleotides, the CDR3 is TGTGCCAGCAGCTTGGGCGGTTCTAGCGGTTTCGGGACCCAGTACTTC. This encodes CASSLGGSSGFGTQYF.

The chain is built from TRBV4-2 and TRBJ2-2; D perhaps matches TRBD1 (5 bases). Trimming removed 1 base at V and 8 bases at J, with 8 bases between. Germline V gives CDR1 LGHNA, CDR2 YNFKEQ. CDR3 length: 13 amino acids. In nucleotides, the CDR3 is TGTGCCAGCAGCCAAGGGTACAGGGGGGAGCTGTTTTTT. Its protein is CASSQGYRGELFF.

This clone has just a few counts. The chain joins TRBV27 to TRBJ2-3; 9 nucleotides match TRBD1. Germline V gene data show CDR1 as MNHEY and CDR2 as SMNVEV (reference sequence). The CDR3 extends over 16 amino acids. After removal of 4 bases from V and 5 bases from J, the junction contained 10 bases not matched to a gene. CDR3: CASSSSGQGFRDTQYF. CDR3 coding DNA: TGTGCCAGCAGTTCGTCGGGACAGGGCTTTAGAGATACGCAGTATTTT.

The chain links TRBV10-1 to TRBJ1-2; D remains unclear. The ends were cut back, 7 bases at V and 4 bases at J, with 4 bases in the middle. Germline-derived CDR1 and CDR2 are WNHNN and SYGVQD (reference sequence). The CDR3 loop spans 10 amino acids. In DNA form, the CDR3 reads TGCGCCAGCATCTGCTATGGCTACACCTTC. As protein: CASICYGYTF.

This clone occurred a few times. This chain links TRBV29-1 with TRBJ2-7; TRBD1 matches 8 bases. Unmatched junction bases numbered 10, after V lost 4 bases and J lost 2 bases. This CDR3 is 15 amino acids long. The germline CDR1 and CDR2 sequences are SQVTM and ANQGSEA. CDR3 amino acids: CSVVGKQGVPYEQYF. The CDR3 coding sequence is TGCAGCGTTGTGGGGAAACAGGGGGTGCCCTACGAGCAGTACTTC.

This chain joins TRBV4-1 and TRBJ1-6; 10 nucleotides agree with TRBD1. The CDR3 is 17 residues long. Germline CDR1 MGHRA, CDR2 YSYEKL. J lost 9 bases, V lost 0 bases, and 8 bases had no gene match. The CDR3 spells CASSQESRDRGGSPLHF. In DNA form, the CDR3 reads TGCGCCAGCAGCCAAGAATCCCGGGACAGGGGAGGTTCACCCCTCCACTTT.

The chain joins TRBV9 to TRBJ1-2; TRBD1 aligns across 7 bases. CDR1 is SGDLS and CDR2 is YYNGEE in the germline V gene. Trimming removed 3 bases from V and 6 bases from J; junction bases left unmatched: 11. The CDR3 spans 15 residues. The CDR3 here is CASSDDRAQSDGYTF. The CDR3 DNA sequence: TGTGCCAGCAGCGATGACAGGGCCCAGTCGGATGGCTACACCTTC. The entire variable domain, with the rest obtained from reference TRBV9 and TRBJ1-2, is as follows: DSGVTQTPKHLITATGQRVTLRCSPRSGDLSVYWYQQSLDQGLQFLIQYYNGEERAKGNILERFSAQQFPDLHSELNLSSLELGDSALYFCASSDDRAQSDGYTFGSGTRLTVV.

Here the CDR3 DNA reads TGTGCCATCAGCGCCGGGACAGGGAGAGGAAACACCATATATTTT. Protein sequence: CAISAGTGRGNTIYF. This rearrangement joins TRBV10-3 to TRBJ1-3, with 9 positions matching TRBD1. Germline assignment: CDR1 ENHRY and CDR2 SYGVKD. V trimming: 6 bases; J trimming: 4 bases; junction bases outside the gene matches: 7. The CDR3 has 15 amino acids.

This clone came up a few times. The V and J genes are TRBV5-1 and TRBJ1-4; D gene ambiguous. Germline V CDR1 and CDR2: SGHRS, YFSETQ. There are 15 residues in the CDR3. V was pared by 4 bases and J by 3 bases, with 13 bases between. The CDR3 DNA sequence: TGCGCCAGCAGCATGGGAGGCGCCTCTAATGAAAAACTGTTTTTT. This codes for CASSMGGASNEKLFF.

This clone was recorded only once. The J gene is TRBJ2-1, the V gene TRBV27; D gene uncertain. The V gene lost 6 bases and the J gene lost 1 base, with 10 bases spanning the gap. This CDR3 is 14 amino acids long. Germline loops: CDR1 MNHEY, CDR2 SMNVEV (reference sequence). CDR3 loop: CASSPRESYNEQFF. The CDR3 nucleotides read TGTGCCAGCAGCCCCCGAGAGTCCTACAATGAGCAGTTCTTC.

This chain joins TRBV19 and TRBJ2-7, with D perhaps TRBD2 (5 bases). The germline V gene has CDR1 LNHDA and CDR2 SQIVND (reference sequence). Between the trimmed V and J ends, which lost 6 bases and 0 bases, there was a span of 18 bases. This CDR3 has 16 amino acids. The CDR3 is CASSGGLRLNSYEQYF. DNA for the CDR3: TGTGCCAGTAGCGGCGGACTTAGATTGAACTCCTACGAGCAGTACTTC.

The chain couples TRBV5-4 to TRBJ2-5; D might be TRBD1 (6 bases). The J call may not be correct, given that the DNA end is closer to TRBJ2-7. The CDR3 has 15 residues. The V gene's germline CDR1 is SGHNT and CDR2 YYREEE (reference sequence). The CDR3 bases are TGTGCCAGCAGCTTCCGCAGGGGCCCCCGGGACGAGCAGTACTTC. Translating gives CASSFRRGPRDEQYF.

This chain joins TRBV7-2 and TRBJ1-5; 10 bases match TRBD1. Germline CDR1 and CDR2: SGHTA and FQGNSA. This CDR3 spans 15 amino acids. V gave up 3 bases and J gave up 7 bases; unmatched junction bases: 6. Written as DNA, the CDR3 is TGTGCCAGCAGCTTTGACGGACAGGGGGGCCAGCCCCAGCATTTT. Translated, it gives CASSFDGQGGQPQHF.